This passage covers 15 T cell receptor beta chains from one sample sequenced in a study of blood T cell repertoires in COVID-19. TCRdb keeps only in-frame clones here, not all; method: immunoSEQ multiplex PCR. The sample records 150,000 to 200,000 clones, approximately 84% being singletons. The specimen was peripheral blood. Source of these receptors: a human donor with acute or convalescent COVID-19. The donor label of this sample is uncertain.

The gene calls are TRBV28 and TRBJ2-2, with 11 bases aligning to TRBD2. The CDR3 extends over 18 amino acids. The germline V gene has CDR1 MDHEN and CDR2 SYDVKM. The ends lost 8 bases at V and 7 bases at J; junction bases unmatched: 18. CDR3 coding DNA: TGTGCCAGCCAACCCTTTCCGGCTAGCGGGAGGTTAAGCGGGGAGCTGTTTTTT. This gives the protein CASQPFPASGRLSGELFF.

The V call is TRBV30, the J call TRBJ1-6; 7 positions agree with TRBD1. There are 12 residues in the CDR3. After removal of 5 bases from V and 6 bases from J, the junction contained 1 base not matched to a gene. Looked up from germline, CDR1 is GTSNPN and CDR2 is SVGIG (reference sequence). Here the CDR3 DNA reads TGTGCCTGGGACAGGGTTAATTCACCCCTCCACTTT. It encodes CAWDRVNSPLHF.

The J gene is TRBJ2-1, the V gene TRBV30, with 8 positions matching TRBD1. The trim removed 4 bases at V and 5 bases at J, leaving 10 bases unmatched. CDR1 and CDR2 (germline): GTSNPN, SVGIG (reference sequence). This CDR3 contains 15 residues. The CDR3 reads CAWTIRGLRHNEQFF. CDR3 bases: TGTGCCTGGACCATCAGGGGGCTCCGACACAATGAGCAGTTCTTC.

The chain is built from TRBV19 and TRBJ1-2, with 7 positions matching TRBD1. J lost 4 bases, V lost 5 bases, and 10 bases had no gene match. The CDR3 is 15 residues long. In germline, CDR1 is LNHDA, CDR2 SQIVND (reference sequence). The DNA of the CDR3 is TGTGCCAGTAGTCCGCGACAGGGTGCGGGCTATGGCTACACCTTC. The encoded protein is CASSPRQGAGYGYTF.

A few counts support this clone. This CDR3 is CASSLSRTGGFGTQHF. In DNA, the CDR3 is TGTGCCAGCAGTTTATCCCGGACAGGCGGGTTCGGGACCCAGCATTTT. The chain is built from TRBV27 and TRBJ1-5; TRBD1 matches at 7 bases. The V gene's germline CDR1 is MNHEY and CDR2 SMNVEV (reference sequence). J was trimmed by 11 bases and V by 0 bases; bases with no gene match: 13. There are 16 residues in the CDR3.

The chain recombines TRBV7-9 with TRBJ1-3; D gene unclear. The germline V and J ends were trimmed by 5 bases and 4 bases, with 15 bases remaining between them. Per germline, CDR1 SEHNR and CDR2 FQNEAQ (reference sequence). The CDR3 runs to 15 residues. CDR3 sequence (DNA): TGTGCCAGCAGCCCCCAGTCCGGGGTGGGAAACACCATATATTTT. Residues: CASSPQSGVGNTIYF.

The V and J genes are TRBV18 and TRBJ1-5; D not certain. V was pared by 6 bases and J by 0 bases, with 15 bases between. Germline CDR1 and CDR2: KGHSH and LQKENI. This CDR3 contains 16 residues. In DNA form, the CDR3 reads TGTGCCAGCTCCGTCGGGCGGGTTAATAGCAATCAGCCCCAGCATTTT. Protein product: CASSVGRVNSNQPQHF.

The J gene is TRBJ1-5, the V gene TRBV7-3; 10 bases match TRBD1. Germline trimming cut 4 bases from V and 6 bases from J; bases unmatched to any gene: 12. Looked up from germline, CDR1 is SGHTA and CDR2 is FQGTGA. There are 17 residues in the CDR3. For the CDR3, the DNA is TGTGCCAGCAGCTCGAGACCGGACAGGGGGATGGGTCAGCCCCAGCATTTT. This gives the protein CASSSRPDRGMGQPQHF.

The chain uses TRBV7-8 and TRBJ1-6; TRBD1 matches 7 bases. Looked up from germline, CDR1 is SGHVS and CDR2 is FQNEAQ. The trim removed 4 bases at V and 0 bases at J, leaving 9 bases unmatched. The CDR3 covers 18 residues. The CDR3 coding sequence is TGTGCCAGCAGCTCATCCGAGACAGGGAGCTCCTATAATTCACCCCTCCACTTT. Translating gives CASSSSETGSSYNSPLHF.

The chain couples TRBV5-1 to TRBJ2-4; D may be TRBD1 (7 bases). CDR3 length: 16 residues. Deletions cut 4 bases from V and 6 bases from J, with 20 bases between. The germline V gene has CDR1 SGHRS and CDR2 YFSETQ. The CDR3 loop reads CASSPTTGRPGNIQYF. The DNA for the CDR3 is TGCGCCAGCAGCCCTACGACAGGGAGGCCCGGAAACATTCAGTACTTC.

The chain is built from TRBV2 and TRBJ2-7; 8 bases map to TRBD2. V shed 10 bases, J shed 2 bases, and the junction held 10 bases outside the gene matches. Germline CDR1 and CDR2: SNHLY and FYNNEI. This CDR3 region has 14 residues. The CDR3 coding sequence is TGTGCCAACACGTACCGGGAGGGAGCCTACGAGCAGTACTTC. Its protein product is CANTYREGAYEQYF.

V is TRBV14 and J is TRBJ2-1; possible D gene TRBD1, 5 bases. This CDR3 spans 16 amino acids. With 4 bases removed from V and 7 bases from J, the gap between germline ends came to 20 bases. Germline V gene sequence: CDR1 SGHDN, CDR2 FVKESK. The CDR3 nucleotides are TGTGCCAGCAGCCGACGCGTGGTAGGGGAATTGAATGAGCAGTTCTTC. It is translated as CASSRRVVGELNEQFF.

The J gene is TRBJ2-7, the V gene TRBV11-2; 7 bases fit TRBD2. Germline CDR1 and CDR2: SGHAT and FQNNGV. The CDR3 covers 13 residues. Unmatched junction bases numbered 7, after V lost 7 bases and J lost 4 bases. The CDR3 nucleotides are TGTGCCAGCACCCCGGGCGGGGGATACGAGCAGTACTTC. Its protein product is CASTPGGGYEQYF.

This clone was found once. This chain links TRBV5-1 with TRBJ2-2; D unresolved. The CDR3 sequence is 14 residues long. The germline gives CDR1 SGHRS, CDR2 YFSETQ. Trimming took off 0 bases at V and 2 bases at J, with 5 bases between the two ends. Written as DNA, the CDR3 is TGCGCCAGCAGCTTGGTTTTAAACACCGGGGAGCTGTTTTTT. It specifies CASSLVLNTGELFF.

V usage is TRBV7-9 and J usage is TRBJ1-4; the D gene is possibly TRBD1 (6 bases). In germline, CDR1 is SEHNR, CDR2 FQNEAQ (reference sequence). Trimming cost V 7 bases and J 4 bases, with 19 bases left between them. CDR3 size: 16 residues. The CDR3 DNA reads TGTGCCAGCACCTCCACAGTCGACAGGATTAATGAAAAACTGTTTTTT. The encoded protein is CASTSTVDRINEKLFF.